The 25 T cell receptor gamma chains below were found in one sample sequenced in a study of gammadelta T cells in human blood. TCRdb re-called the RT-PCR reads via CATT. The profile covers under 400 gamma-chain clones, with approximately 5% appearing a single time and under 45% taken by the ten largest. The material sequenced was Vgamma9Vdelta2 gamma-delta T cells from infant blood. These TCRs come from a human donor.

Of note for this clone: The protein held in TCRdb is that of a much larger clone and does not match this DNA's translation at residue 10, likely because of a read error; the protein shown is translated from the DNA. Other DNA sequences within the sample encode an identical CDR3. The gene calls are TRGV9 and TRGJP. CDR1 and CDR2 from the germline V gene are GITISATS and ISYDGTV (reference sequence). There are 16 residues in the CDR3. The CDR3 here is CALWEVRELDKKIKVF. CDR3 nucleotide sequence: TGTGCCTTGTGGGAGGTGCGGGAGTTGGACAAAAAAATCAAGGTATTT.

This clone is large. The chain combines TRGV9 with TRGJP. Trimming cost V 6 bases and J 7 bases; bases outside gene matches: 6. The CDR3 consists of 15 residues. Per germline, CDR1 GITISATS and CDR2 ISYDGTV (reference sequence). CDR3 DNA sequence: TGTGCCTTGTGGAGAAGGGAGTTGGGCAAAAAAATCAAGGTATTT. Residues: CALWRRELGKKIKVF.

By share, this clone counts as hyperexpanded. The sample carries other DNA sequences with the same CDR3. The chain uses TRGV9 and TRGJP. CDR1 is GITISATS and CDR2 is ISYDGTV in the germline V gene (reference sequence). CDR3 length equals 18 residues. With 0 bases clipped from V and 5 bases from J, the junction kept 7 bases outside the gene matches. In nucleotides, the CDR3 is TGTGCCTTGTGGGAGGTGGGACCAAAAGAGTTGGGCAAAAAAATCAAGGTATTT. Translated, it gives CALWEVGPKELGKKIKVF.

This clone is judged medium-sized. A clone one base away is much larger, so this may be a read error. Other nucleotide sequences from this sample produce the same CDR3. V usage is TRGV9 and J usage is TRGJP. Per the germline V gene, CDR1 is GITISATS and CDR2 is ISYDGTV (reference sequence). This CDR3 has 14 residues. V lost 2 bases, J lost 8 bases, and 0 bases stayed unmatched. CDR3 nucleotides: TGTGCCTTGTGGGAGGAGTTGGGCAAAAAAATCAAGGTATTT. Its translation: CALWEELGKKIKVF.

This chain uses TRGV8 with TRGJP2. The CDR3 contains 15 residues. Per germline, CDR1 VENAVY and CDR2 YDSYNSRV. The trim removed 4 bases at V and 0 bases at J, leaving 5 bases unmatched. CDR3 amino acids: CATWDSYSSDWIKTF. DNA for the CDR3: TGTGCCACCTGGGACTCCTATAGTAGTGATTGGATCAAGACGTTT.

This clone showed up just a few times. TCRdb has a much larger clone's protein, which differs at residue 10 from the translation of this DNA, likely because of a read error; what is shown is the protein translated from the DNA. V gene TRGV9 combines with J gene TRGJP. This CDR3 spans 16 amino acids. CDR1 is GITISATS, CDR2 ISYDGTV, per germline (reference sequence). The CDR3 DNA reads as TGTGCCTTGTGGGACTACCAAGAGTTGGACAAAAAAATCAAGGTATTT. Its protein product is CALWDYQELDKKIKVF.

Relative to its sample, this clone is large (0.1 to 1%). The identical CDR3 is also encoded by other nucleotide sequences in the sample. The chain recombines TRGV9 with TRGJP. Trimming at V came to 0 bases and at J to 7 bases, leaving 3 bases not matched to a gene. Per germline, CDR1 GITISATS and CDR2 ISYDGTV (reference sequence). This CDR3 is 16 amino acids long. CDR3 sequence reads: CALWEVGELGKKIKVF. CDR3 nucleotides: TGTGCCTTGTGGGAGGTGGGGGAGTTGGGCAAAAAAATCAAGGTATTT.

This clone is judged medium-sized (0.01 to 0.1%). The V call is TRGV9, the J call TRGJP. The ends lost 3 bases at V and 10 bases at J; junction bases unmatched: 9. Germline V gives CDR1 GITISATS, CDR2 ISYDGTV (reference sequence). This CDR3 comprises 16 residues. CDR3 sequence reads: CALWEKSKLGKKIKVF. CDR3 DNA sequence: TGTGCCTTGTGGGAGAAGAGTAAATTGGGCAAAAAAATCAAGGTATTT.

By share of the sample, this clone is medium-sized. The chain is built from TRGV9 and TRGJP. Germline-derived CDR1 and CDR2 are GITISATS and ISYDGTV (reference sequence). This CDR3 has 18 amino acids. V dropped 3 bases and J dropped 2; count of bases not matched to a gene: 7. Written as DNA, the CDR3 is TGTGCCTTGTGGGAGTTCTTCCGGCAAGAGTTGGGCAAAAAAATCAAGGTATTT. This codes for CALWEFFRQELGKKIKVF.

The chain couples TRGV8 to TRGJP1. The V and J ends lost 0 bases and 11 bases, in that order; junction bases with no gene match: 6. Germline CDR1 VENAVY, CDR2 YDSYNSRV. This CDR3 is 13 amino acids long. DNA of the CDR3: TGTGCCACCTGGGATAGGGGAGGGTGGTTCAAGATATTT. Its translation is CATWDRGGWFKIF.

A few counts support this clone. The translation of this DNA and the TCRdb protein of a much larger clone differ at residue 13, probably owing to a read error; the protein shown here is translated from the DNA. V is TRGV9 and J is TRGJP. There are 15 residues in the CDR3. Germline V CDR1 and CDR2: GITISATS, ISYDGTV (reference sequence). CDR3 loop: CASYYRELGKKIRVF. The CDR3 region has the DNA TGTGCCTCATATTACAGGGAGTTGGGCAAAAAAATCAGGGTATTT.

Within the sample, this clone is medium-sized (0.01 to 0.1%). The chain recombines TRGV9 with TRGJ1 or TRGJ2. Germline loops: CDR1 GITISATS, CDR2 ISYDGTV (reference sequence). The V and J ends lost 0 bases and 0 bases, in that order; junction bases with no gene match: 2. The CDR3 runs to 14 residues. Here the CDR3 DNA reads TGTGCCTTGTGGGAGGTGCAGAATTATTATAAGAAACTCTTT. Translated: CALWEVQNYYKKLF.

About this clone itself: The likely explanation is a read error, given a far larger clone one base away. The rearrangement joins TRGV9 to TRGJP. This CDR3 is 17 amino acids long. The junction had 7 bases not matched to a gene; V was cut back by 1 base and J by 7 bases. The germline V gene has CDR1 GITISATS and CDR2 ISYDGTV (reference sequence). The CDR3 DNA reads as TGTGCCTTGTGGGAGGTAATTCAGGAGTTGGGCAAAAAAATCAAGGTATTT. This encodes CALWEVIQELGKKIKVF.

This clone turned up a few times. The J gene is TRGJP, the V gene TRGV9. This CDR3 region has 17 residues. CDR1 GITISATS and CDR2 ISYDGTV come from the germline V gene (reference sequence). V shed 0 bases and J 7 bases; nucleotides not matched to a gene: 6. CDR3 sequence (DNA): TGTGCCTTGTGGGAGGTGCACGTGGAGTTGGGCAAAAAAATCAAGGTATTT. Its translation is CALWEVHVELGKKIKVF.

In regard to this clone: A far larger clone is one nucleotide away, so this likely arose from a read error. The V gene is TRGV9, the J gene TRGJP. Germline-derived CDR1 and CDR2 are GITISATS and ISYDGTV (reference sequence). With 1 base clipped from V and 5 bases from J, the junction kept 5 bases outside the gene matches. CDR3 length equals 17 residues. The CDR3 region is CALWEVHKELGKKIKVF. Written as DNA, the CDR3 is TGTGCCTTGTGGGAGGTCCATAAAGAGTTGGGCAAAAAAATCAAGGTATTT.

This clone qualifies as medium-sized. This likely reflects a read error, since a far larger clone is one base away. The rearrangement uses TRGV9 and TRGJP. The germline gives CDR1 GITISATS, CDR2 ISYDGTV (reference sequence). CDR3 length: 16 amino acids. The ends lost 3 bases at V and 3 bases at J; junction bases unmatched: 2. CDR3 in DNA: TGTGCCTTGTGGGAGATGCAAGAGTTGGGCAAAAAAATCAAGGTATTT. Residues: CALWEMQELGKKIKVF.

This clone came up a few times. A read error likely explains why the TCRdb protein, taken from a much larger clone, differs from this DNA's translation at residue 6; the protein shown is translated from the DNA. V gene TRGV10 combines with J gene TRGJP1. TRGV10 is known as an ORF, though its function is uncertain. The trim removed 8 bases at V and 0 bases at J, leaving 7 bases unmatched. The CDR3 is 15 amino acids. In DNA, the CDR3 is TGTGCTGCGTGGGCCTCTTATACCACTGGTTGGTTCAAGATATTT. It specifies CAAWASYTTGWFKIF.

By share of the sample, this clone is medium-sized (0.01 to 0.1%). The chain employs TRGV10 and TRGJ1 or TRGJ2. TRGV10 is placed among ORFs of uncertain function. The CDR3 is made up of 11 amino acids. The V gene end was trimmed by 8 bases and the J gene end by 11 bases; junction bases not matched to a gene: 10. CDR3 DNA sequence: TGTGCTGCGTGGGTGGGGGGGGAGAAACTCTTT. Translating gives CAAWVGGEKLF.

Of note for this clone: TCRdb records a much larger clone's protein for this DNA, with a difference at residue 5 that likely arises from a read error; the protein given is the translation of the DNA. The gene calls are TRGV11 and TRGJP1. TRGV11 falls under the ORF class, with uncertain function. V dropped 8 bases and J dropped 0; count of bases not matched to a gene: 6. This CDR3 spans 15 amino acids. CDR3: CACWNLDTTGWFKIF. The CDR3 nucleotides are TGTGCCTGCTGGAACCTTGATACCACTGGTTGGTTCAAGATATTT.

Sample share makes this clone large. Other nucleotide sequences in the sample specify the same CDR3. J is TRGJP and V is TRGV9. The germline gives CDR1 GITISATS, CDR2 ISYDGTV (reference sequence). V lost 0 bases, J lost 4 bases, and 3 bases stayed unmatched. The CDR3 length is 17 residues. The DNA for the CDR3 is TGTGCCTTGTGGGAGGTGCGTCAAGAGTTGGGCAAAAAAATCAAGGTATTT. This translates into CALWEVRQELGKKIKVF.

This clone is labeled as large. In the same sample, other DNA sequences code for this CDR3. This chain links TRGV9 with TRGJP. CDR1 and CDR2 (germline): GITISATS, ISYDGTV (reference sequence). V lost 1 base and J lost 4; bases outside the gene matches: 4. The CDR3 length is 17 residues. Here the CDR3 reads CALWEVRQELGKKIKVF. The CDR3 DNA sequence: TGTGCCTTGTGGGAGGTTCGACAAGAGTTGGGCAAAAAAATCAAGGTATTT.

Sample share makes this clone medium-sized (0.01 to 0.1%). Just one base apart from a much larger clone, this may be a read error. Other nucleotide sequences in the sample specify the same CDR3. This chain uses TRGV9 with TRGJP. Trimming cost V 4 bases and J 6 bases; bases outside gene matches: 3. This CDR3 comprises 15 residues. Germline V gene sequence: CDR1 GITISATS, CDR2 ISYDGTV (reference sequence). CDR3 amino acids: CALWEGELGKKIKVF. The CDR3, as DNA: TGTGCCTTGTGGGAAGGAGAGTTGGGCAAAAAAATCAAGGTATTT.

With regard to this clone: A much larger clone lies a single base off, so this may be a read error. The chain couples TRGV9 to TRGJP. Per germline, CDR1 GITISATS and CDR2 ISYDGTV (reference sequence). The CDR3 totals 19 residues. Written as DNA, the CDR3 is TGTGCCTTGTGGGAGGTGAAAGGTCGGGAAGAGTTGAGCAAAAAAATCAAGGTATTT. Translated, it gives CALWEVKGREELSKKIKVF.

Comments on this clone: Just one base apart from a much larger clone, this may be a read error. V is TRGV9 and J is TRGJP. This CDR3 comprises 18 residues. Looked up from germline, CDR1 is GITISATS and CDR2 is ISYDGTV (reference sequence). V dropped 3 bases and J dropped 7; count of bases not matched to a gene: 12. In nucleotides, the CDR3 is TGTGCCTTGTGGGAGAACACAGGGGGGGAGTTGGGCAAAAAAATCAAGGTATTT. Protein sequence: CALWENTGGELGKKIKVF.

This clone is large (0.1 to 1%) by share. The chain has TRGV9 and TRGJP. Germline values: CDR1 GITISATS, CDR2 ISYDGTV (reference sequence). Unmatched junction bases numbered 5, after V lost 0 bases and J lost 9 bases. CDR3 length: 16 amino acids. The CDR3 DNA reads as TGTGCCTTGTGGGAGGTGCCTGGGTTGGGCAAAAAAATCAAGGTATTT. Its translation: CALWEVPGLGKKIKVF.